This T cell receptor beta chain derives from a study of shared clonotypes between healthy human individuals. As to this clone: Distinct nucleotide sequences in the sample also encode this CDR3.

Libraries were prepared by immunoSEQ multiplex PCR; TCRdb keeps only in-frame clonotypes and omits some of them. The data show over 2 million clones, 95% seen once. V was clipped by 0 bases and J by 1 base; unmatched bases: 2. This CDR3 is built from 16 residues. Germline CDR1 is MNHEY and CDR2 is SVGAGI. This receptor was identified in a man between 18 and 35 years old in good health. The sample comprised naive CD4+ T cells sorted from blood. The subset is: CD45RA+ positively selected. This sequence joins TRBV6-5 and TRBJ1-5, with 8 nucleotides matching TRBD1. CDR3: CASSYSGQGSNQPQHF. The DNA of the CDR3 is TGTGCCAGCAGTTACTCCGGACAGGGCAGCAATCAGCCCCAGCATTTT.